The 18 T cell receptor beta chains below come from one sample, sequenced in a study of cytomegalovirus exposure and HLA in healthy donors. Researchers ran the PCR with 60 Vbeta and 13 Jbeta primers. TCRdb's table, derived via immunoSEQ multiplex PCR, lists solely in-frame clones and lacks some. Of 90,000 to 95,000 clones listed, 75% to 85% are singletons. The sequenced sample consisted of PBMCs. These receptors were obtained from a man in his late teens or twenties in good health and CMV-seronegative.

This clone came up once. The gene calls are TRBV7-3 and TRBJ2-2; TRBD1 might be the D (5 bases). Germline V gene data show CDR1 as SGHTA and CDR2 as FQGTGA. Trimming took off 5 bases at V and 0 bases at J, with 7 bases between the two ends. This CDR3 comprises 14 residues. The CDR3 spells CASSPGSNTGELFF. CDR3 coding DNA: TGTGCCAGCAGCCCAGGGTCGAACACCGGGGAGCTGTTTTTT. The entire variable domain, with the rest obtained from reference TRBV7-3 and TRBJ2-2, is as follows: GAGVSQTPSNKVTEKGKYVELRCDPISGHTALYWYRQSLGQGPEFLIYFQGTGAADDSGLPNDRFFAVRPEGSVSTLKIQRTERGDSAVYLCASSPGSNTGELFFGEGSRLTVL.

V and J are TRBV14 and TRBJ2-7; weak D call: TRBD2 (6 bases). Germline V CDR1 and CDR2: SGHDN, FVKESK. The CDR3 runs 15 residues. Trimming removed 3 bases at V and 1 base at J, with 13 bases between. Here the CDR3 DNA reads TGTGCCAGCAGCCACCTAGGGAGCGGGTCCTACGAGCAGTACTTC. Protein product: CASSHLGSGSYEQYF.

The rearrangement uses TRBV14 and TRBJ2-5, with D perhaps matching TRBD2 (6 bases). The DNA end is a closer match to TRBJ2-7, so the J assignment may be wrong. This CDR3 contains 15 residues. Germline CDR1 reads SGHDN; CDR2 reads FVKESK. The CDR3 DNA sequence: TGTGCCAGCAGCCAGAATGCGGGGTACACCTACGAGCAGTACTTC. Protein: CASSQNAGYTYEQYF.

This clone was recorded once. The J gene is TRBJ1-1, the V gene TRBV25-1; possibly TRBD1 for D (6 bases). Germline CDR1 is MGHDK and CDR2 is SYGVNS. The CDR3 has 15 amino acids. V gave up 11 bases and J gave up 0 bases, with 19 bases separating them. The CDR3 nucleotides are TGTGCCCATTGGGGGGGGCGTCAGCTGAACACTGAAGCTTTCTTT. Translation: CAHWGGRQLNTEAFF.

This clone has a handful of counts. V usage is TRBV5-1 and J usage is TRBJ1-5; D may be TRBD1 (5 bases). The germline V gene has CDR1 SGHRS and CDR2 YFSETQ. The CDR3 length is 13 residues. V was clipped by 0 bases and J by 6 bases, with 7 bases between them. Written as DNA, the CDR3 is TGCGCCAGCAGCTTGGCGGGGGGTCAGCCCCAGCATTTT. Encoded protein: CASSLAGGQPQHF.

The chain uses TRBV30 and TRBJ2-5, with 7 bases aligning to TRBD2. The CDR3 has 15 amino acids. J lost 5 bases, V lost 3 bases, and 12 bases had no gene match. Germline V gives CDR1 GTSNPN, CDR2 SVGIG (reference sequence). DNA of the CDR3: TGTGCCTGGAGGATCTCAGGGAGGGGTAGTGAGACCCAGTACTTC. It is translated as CAWRISGRGSETQYF. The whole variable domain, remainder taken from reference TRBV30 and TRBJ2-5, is SQTIHQWPATLVQPVGSPLSLECTVEGTSNPNLYWYRQAAGRGLQLLFYSVGIGQISSEVPQNLSASRPQDRQFILSSKKLLLSDSGFYLCAWRISGRGSETQYFGPGTRLLVL.

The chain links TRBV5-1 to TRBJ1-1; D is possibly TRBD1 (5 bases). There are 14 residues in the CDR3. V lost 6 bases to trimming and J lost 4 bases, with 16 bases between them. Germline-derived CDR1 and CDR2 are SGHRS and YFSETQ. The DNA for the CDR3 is TGCGCCAGCACCCAGGACAACGGGGGCACTGAAGCTTTCTTT. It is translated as CASTQDNGGTEAFF.

Here the CDR3 reads CASSEGRTGNSPLHF. The DNA for the CDR3 is TGTGCCAGCAGTGAAGGTCGGACAGGGAATTCACCCCTCCACTTT. The genes are TRBV6-1 and TRBJ1-6, with TRBD1 identical over 8 bases. CDR1 MNHNS and CDR2 SASEGT come from the germline V gene. CDR3 length equals 15 residues. The V and J ends lost 1 base and 7 bases, in that order; junction bases with no gene match: 3.

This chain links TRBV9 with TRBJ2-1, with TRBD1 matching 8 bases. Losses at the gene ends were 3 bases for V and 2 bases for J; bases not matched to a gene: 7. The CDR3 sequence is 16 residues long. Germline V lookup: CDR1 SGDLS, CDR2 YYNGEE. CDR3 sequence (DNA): TGTGCCAGCAGCGCAGCCGGGACAGGAGCCTACAATGAGCAGTTCTTC. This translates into CASSAAGTGAYNEQFF.

CDR3 protein: CASSTPTGTQYF. CDR3 nucleotides: TGTGCCAGCAGCACCCCAACAGGGACCCAGTACTTC. The J gene is TRBJ2-5, the V gene TRBV7-9; tentative D call: TRBD1 (5 bases). V lost 5 bases to trimming and J lost 7 bases, with 11 bases between them. There are 12 residues in the CDR3. The V gene's germline CDR1 is SEHNR and CDR2 FQNEAQ (reference sequence).

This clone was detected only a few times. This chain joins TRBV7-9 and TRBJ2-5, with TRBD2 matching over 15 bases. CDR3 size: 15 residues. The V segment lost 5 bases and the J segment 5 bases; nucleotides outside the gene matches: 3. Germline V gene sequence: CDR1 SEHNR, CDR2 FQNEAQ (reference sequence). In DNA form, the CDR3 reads TGTGCCAGCAGCGCCGGACTAGCGGGGGGGGAGACCCAGTACTTC. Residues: CASSAGLAGGETQYF.

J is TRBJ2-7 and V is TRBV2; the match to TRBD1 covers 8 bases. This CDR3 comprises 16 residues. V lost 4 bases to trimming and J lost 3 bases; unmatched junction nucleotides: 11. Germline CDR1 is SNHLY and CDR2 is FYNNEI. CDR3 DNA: TGTGCCAGCAGTGGGGCACCCTCTGGACAGGGCTACGAGCAGTACTTC. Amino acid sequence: CASSGAPSGQGYEQYF.

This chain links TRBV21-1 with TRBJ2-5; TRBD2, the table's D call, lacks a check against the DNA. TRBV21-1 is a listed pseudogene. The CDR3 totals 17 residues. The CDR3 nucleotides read TGTGCCAGCAGCAAACGGGAGGAAACATCTCTCCAAGAGACCCAGTACTTC. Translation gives CASSKREETSLQETQYF.

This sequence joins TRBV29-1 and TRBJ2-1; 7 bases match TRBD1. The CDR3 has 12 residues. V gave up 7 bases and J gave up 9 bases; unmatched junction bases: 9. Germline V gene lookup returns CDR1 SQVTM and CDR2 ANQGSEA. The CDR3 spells CSATSWTGEQFF. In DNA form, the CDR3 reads TGCAGCGCAACGTCCTGGACAGGTGAGCAGTTCTTC.

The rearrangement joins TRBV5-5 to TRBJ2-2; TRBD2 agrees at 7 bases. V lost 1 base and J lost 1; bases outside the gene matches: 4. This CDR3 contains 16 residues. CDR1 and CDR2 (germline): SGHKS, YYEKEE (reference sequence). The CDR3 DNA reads TGTGCCAGCAGCTTGTTTGGCGGGGGGAACACCGGGGAGCTGTTTTTT. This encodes CASSLFGGGNTGELFF.

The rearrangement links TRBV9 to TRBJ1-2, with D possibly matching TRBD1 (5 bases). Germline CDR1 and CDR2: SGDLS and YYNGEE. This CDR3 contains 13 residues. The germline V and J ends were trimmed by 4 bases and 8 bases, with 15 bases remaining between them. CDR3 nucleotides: TGTGCCAGCAGCTCCCAAGGACACGAGGGCTACACCTTC. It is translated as CASSSQGHEGYTF.

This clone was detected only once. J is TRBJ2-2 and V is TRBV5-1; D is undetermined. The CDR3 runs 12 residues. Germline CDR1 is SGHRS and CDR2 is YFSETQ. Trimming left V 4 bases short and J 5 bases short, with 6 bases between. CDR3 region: CASSPQTGELFF. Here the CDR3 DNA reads TGCGCCAGCAGCCCGCAGACCGGGGAGCTGTTTTTT.

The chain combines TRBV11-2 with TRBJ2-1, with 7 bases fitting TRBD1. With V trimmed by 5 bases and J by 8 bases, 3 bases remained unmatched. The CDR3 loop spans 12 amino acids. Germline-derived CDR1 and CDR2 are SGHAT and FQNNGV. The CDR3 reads CASSPDRDEQFF. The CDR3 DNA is TGTGCCAGCAGCCCCGACAGGGATGAGCAGTTCTTC.